The TCR beta chain described here comes from a study of blood T cell repertoires in COVID-19. At the level of the study: COVID-19 samples from acute and convalescent phases originated in the United States, Italy and Spain.

Assay used: immunoSEQ multiplex PCR; TCRdb lists only in-frame clones, some missing. The table shows approximately 260,000 clones, with around 85% occurring only once. Trimming removed 3 bases from V and 1 base from J, with 13 bases in between. The CDR3 runs to 15 residues. Germline CDR1 SGHRS, CDR2 YFSETQ. This receptor was taken from a woman older than 75 with acute or convalescent COVID-19. The V call is TRBV5-1, the J call TRBJ1-1; a possible D gene is TRBD1 (6 bases). The material sequenced was peripheral blood. CDR3 in amino acids: CASSSTLTGNTEAFF. For the CDR3, the DNA is TGCGCCAGCAGCTCCACTTTGACAGGGAACACTGAAGCTTTCTTT. Based on the CDR3 plus reference TRBV5-1 and TRBJ1-1, the full variable domain is KAGVTQTPRYLIKTRGQQVTLSCSPISGHRSVSWYQQTPGQGLQFLFEYFSETQRNKGNFPGRFSGRQFSNSRSEMNVSTLELGDSALYLCASSSTLTGNTEAFFGQGTRLTVV.